The entry below gives a single T cell receptor beta chain sequence along with its context. Antigen unknown. This entry is derived from a study of shared clonotypes between healthy human individuals. As processed by the authors: Without quality scores, immunoSEQ junctional reads could not be filtered like full-length reads. Method: immunoSEQ multiplex PCR; TCRdb's copy keeps in-frame clones and lacks some. V and J calls and clone size are as listed in that table; D and trimming were resolved from the DNA. The sample lists about 380,000 clones; 90% to 97% were seen once. Regarding the study as a whole: Researchers sampled blood only, noting tissue repertoires likely differ.

CCR7-negative CD45RA+ TemRA cells were pooled with CD45RO+ cells for CD8 memory. Sequenced sample: memory CD8+ T cells sorted from blood. Stated subset: CD45RO+ cells pooled with CCR7-negative TemRA cells. The TCR comes from a young man in good health.

The CDR3 is CASSKGDTYEQYF. The CDR3 bases are TGTGCCAGCAGCAAAGGGGACACCTACGAGCAGTACTTC. The rearrangement uses TRBV21-1 and TRBJ2-7; the tabulated D call, TRBD1, remains unverified against the DNA. TRBV21-1 is labeled a pseudogene. This CDR3 has 13 residues.